These T cell receptor beta chains were read from a single sample in a study of blood T cells in healthy people across ages. TCRdb reprocessed the 5' RACE reads with MiXCR, giving one entry per CDR3 protein. The table records around 1.5 million distinct CDR3 sequences, approximately 60% of them present only once. The specimen sequenced was blood. These receptors were obtained from a man between 18 and 29 years old in good health. Each CDR3 is given without its conserved first and last residue. Expanded clones are given a class, and other clones once, few, many or no size at all.

cdr3_aa j_call v_call clone_size
ASSQSRQGGKLF TRBJ1-4 TRBV6-5 once
ASTHSGTGSRGYT TRBJ1-2 TRBV6-2/TRBV6-3 -
ASSFLQLAFQETQY TRBJ2-5 TRBV11-2 once
AIRDIYGYT TRBJ1-2 TRBV10-3 -
SATGWGQPYEQY TRBJ2-7 TRBV20-1 -
ASSHIRDSLY TRBJ2-5 TRBV3-1 -
ASSSGQTYNSPLH TRBJ1-6 TRBV7-9 -
ASSQVGLDEQY - TRBV4-1 few
ATKARTGPSTDTQY TRBJ2-3 TRBV24-1 -
ASSSTDRQETQY TRBJ2-5 TRBV12-3/TRBV12-4 -
SVEELNGTQY - TRBV29-1 -
ASSLQDGYYEQY TRBJ2-7 TRBV11-2 -
SVQGRLNTEAF TRBJ1-1 TRBV29-1 few